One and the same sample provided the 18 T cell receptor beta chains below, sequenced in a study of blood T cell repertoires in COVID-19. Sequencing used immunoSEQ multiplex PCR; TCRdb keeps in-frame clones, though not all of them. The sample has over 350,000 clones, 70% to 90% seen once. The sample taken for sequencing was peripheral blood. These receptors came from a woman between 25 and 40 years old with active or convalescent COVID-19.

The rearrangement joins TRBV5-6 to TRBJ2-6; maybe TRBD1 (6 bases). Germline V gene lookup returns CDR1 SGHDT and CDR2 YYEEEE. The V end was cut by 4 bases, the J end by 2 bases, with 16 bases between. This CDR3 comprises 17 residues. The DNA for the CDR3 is TGTGCCAGCAGCCTAGAGTCTTCAGGGGCTGGGGCCAACGTCCTGACTTTC. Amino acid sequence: CASSLESSGAGANVLTF.

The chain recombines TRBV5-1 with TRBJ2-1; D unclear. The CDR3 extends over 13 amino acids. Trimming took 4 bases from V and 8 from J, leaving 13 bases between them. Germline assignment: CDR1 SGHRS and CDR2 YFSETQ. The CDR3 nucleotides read TGCGCCAGCAGCCAAACCCGGCGGCATGAGCAGTTCTTC. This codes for CASSQTRRHEQFF.

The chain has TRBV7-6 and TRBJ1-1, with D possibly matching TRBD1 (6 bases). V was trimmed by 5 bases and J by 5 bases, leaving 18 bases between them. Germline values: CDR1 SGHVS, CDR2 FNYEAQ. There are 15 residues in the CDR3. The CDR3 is CASSPPNRAGTEAFF. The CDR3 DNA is TGTGCCAGCAGCCCCCCCAACAGGGCAGGGACTGAAGCTTTCTTT.

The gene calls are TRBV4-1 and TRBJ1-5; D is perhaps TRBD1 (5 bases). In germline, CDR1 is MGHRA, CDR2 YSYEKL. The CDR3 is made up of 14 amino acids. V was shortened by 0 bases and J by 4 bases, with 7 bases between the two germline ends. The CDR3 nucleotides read TGCGCCAGCAGCCAAGACAGGGCAAATCAGCCCCAGCATTTT. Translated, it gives CASSQDRANQPQHF.

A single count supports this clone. CDR3 nucleotide sequence: TGCAGCGCCAATACCGGGACAGGTGGCTATGGCTACACCTTC. Amino acid sequence: CSANTGTGGYGYTF. The chain combines TRBV29-1 with TRBJ1-2; 8 positions agree with TRBD1. This CDR3 is 14 amino acids long. V lost 7 bases, J lost 4 bases, and 11 bases stayed unmatched. CDR1 SQVTM and CDR2 ANQGSEA come from the germline V gene.

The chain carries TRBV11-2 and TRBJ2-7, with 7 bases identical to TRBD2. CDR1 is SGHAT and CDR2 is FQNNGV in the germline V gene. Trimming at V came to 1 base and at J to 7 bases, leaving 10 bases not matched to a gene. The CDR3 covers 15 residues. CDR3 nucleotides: TGTGCCAGCAGCTTAGTGGTGGGGGGGACGACTGAGCAGTACTTC. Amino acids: CASSLVVGGTTEQYF.

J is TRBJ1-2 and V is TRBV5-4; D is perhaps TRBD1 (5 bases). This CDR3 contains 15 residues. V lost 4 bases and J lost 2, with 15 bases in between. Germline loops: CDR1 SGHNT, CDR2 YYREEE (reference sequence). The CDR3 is CASSGTLAGNYGYTF. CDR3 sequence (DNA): TGTGCCAGCAGCGGGACTTTGGCAGGGAACTATGGCTACACCTTC.

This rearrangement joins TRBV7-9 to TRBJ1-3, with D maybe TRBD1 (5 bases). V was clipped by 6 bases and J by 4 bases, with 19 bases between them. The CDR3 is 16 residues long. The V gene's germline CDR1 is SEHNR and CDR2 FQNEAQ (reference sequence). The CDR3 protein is CASRPPVGGEGNTIYF. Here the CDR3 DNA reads TGTGCCAGCAGACCACCCGTGGGGGGAGAAGGAAACACCATATATTTT.

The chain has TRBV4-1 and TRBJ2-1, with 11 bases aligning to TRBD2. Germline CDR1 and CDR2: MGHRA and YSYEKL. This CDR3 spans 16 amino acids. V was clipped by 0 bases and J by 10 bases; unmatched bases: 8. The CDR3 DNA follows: TGCGCCAGCAGCCAAGAGGTCCTAGCGGGGGGCTGGGAGCAGTTCTTC. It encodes CASSQEVLAGGWEQFF.

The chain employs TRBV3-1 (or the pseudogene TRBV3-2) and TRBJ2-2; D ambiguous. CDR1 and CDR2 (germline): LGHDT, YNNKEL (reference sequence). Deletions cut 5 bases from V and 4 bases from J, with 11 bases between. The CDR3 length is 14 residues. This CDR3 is CASSDTGPTGELFF. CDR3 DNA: TGTGCCAGCAGCGACACCGGTCCCACCGGGGAGCTGTTTTTT.

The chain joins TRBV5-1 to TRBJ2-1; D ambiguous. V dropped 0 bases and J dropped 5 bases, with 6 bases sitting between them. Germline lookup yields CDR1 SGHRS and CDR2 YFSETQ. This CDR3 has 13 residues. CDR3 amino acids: CASSLGSDNEQFF. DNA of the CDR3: TGCGCCAGCAGCTTGGGGTCAGACAATGAGCAGTTCTTC.

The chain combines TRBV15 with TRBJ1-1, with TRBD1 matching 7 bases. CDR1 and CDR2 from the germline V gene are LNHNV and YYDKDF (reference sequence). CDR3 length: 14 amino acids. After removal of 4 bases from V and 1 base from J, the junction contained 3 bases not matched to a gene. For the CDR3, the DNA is TGTGCCACCAGCAAAAGACAGGGGAACACTGAAGCTTTCTTT. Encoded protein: CATSKRQGNTEAFF.

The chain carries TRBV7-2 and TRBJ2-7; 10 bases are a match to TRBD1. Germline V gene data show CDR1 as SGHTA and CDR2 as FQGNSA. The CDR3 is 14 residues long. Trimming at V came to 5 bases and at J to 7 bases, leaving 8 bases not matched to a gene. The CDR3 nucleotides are TGTGCCAGCAGCAGGGGACAGGGGTCCGCTGAGCAGTACTTC. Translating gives CASSRGQGSAEQYF.

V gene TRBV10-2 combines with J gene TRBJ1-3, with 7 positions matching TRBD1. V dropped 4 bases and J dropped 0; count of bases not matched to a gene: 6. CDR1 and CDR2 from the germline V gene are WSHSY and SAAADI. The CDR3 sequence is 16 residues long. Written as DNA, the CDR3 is TGCGCCAGCAGTGGCGGAGGGGGCCTCTCTGGAAACACCATATATTTT. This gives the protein CASSGGGGLSGNTIYF.

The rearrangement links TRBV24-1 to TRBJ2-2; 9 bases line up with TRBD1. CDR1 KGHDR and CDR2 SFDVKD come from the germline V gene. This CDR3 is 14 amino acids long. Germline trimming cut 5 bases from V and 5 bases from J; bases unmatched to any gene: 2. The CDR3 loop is CATSVTGGTGELFF. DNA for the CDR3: TGTGCCACCAGTGTGACAGGGGGTACCGGGGAGCTGTTTTTT.

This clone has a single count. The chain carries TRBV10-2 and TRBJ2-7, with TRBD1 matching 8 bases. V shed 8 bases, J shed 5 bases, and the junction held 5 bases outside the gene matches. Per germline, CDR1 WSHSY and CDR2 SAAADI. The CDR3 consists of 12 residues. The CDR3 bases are TGCGCCAGCCGCAGGGGGCCCCACGAGCAGTACTTC. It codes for CASRRGPHEQYF.

The CDR3 here is CASNRDRNQPQHF. The CDR3 DNA sequence: TGTGCCAGCAACAGGGACAGGAATCAGCCCCAGCATTTT. The rearrangement uses TRBV12-3 or TRBV12-4 and TRBJ1-5, with 8 bases that match TRBD1. Losses at the gene ends were 7 bases for V and 4 bases for J; bases not matched to a gene: 3. This CDR3 comprises 13 residues.

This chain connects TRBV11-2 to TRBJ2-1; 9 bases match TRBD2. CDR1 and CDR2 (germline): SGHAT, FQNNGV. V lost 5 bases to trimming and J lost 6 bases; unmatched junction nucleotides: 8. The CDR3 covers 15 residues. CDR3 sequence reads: CASSPSPGLANEQFF. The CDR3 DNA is TGTGCCAGCAGCCCATCCCCGGGACTAGCCAATGAGCAGTTCTTC.